These 27 T cell receptor beta chains came from one sample sequenced in a study of T cell repertoires in cytomegalovirus infection. TCRdb recomputed calls from the reads with MiXCR, one row per CDR3 protein. The sample contains around 490,000 distinct CDR3 sequences, about 25% of which appear only once. Sequencing was performed on PBMCs. Receptor source: a human donor in good health (CMV status not recorded). Some clones in this sample may be carry-over from other donors' samples.

This clonotype was observed at least ten times. The chain employs TRBV7-8 and TRBJ2-3, with 9 bases fitting TRBD2. CDR3 size: 18 residues. V lost 4 bases and J lost 0; bases outside the gene matches: 11. Germline V CDR1 and CDR2: SGHVS, FQNEAQ. The CDR3 loop reads CASSSGASGNPSTDTQYF. The CDR3 DNA follows: TGTGCCAGCAGCTCGGGGGCTAGCGGGAACCCTAGCACAGATACGCAGTATTTT.

This clonotype has just a few counts. The J gene is TRBJ1-5, the V gene TRBV12-3 or TRBV12-4, with D possibly TRBD1 on 6 matching bases. The CDR3 runs 15 residues. The ends were cut back, 7 bases at V and 3 bases at J, with 16 bases in the middle. The CDR3 sequence is CASTAGQSFNQPQHF. In nucleotides, the CDR3 is TGTGCCAGCACCGCCGGACAGAGTTTCAATCAGCCCCAGCATTTT.

This sequence joins TRBV19 and TRBJ1-5, with a weak D call TRBD1 (5 bases). This CDR3 is built from 17 residues. The germline V gene encodes CDR1 LNHDA and CDR2 SQIVND (reference sequence). Trimming pared 4 bases from V and 0 bases from J, leaving 16 bases between. The CDR3 DNA is TGTGCCAGTAGTACAATGGGGACTTCCCGTAGCAATCAGCCCCAGCATTTT. This sequence encodes CASSTMGTSRSNQPQHF.

This clonotype was seen a handful of times. The chain carries TRBV6-2 or TRBV6-3 and TRBJ2-7; the D is unclear. The CDR3 sequence is 15 residues long. Trimming shortened V by 6 bases and J by 0 bases, and 15 bases separated the two germline ends. Germline V CDR1 and CDR2: MNHEY, SVGEGT. The CDR3, as DNA: TGTGCCAGCAGGACTGGGGTCAGGAGCTCCTACGAGCAGTACTTC. It codes for CASRTGVRSSYEQYF.

This clonotype came up a few times. The V and J genes are TRBV29-1 and TRBJ2-1, with 14 positions matching TRBD2. Germline assignment: CDR1 SQVTM and CDR2 ANQGSEA. Germline trimming cut 5 bases from V and 2 bases from J; bases unmatched to any gene: 5. The CDR3 has 16 residues. The CDR3 DNA reads as TGCAGCGTTATAGGACTAGCGGGAGGCGCCTACAATGAGCAGTTCTTC. The encoded protein is CSVIGLAGGAYNEQFF.

The chain joins TRBV20-1 to TRBJ2-2, with TRBD2 identical over 11 bases. The CDR3 is made up of 15 amino acids. The trim removed 3 bases at V and 5 bases at J, leaving 5 bases unmatched. Per the germline V gene, CDR1 is DFQATT and CDR2 is SNEGSKA (reference sequence). In DNA form, the CDR3 reads TGCAGTGCTAGTGTGGGACTAGCGGATACCGGGGAGCTGTTTTTT. Protein sequence: CSASVGLADTGELFF.

This clonotype appeared a few times. The chain uses TRBV5-1 and TRBJ1-4; 9 nucleotides match TRBD1. The V gene's germline CDR1 is SGHRS and CDR2 YFSETQ. CDR3 length: 13 residues. J was trimmed by 8 bases and V by 4 bases; bases with no gene match: 3. Here the CDR3 DNA reads TGCGCCAGCAGCGCGGGACAGGGAGAAAAACTGTTTTTT. Its translation is CASSAGQGEKLFF.

There are a few counts of this clonotype. The CDR3 here is CASSFEYGGTEAFF. The CDR3 coding sequence is TGTGCCAGCAGCTTTGAATACGGGGGCACTGAAGCTTTCTTT. The V call is TRBV11-3, the J call TRBJ1-1, with D maybe TRBD1 (5 bases). In germline, CDR1 is SGHNT, CDR2 YENEEA. Trimming shortened V by 3 bases and J by 4 bases, and 12 bases separated the two germline ends. The CDR3 extends over 14 amino acids.

This clonotype has more than one count but fewer than ten. The CDR3 bases are TGTGCCAGTAGGACCGGACTAGCGGGGACCAATGAGCAGTTCTTC. Residues: CASRTGLAGTNEQFF. The chain recombines TRBV19 with TRBJ2-1, with 12 bases lining up with TRBD2. J gave up 6 bases and V 6 bases, and 6 bases lay outside the gene matches. This CDR3 has 15 amino acids. Germline CDR1 LNHDA, CDR2 SQIVND (reference sequence).

The chain combines TRBV5-4 with TRBJ2-7; 7 bases match TRBD1. Per the germline V gene, CDR1 is SGHNT and CDR2 is YYREEE (reference sequence). The V gene end was trimmed by 0 bases and the J gene end by 4 bases; junction bases not matched to a gene: 13. The CDR3 spans 17 residues. DNA of the CDR3: TGTGCCAGCAGCTTGGGCCCTCAAGCCTTGACAGGGTACGAGCAGTACGTC. This translates into CASSLGPQALTGYEQYV.

The V call is TRBV5-1, the J call TRBJ1-4, with D possibly being TRBD1 (5 bases). The V gene lost 0 bases and the J gene lost 3 bases, with 12 bases spanning the gap. Germline V gene lookup returns CDR1 SGHRS and CDR2 YFSETQ. The CDR3 has 16 amino acids. CDR3 in DNA: TGCGCCAGCAGCTTGGCCCCCCAGGGAGCTAATGAAAAACTGTTTTTT. It codes for CASSLAPQGANEKLFF.

This clonotype was detected many times. This rearrangement joins TRBV7-8 to TRBJ2-1, with TRBD2 matching 10 bases. The CDR3 totals 19 residues. The junction had 8 bases not matched to a gene; V was cut back by 0 bases and J by 0 bases. From germline, CDR1 is SGHVS and CDR2 FQNEAQ. The CDR3 loop is CASSLAAGTSVRSYNEQFF. In nucleotides, the CDR3 is TGTGCCAGCAGCTTAGCGGCAGGGACTAGCGTGCGCTCCTACAATGAGCAGTTCTTC.

The chain recombines TRBV29-1 with TRBJ2-7; 7 bases fit TRBD2. CDR3 size: 15 residues. Germline-derived CDR1 and CDR2 are SQVTM and ANQGSEA. V dropped 5 bases and J dropped 3; count of bases not matched to a gene: 13. The CDR3: CSVPLPGGSFYEQYF. The DNA for the CDR3 is TGCAGCGTTCCCTTACCGGGCGGGAGTTTCTACGAGCAGTACTTC.

This clonotype occurred many times. V and J are TRBV7-2 and TRBJ1-1, with D hard to call. This CDR3 is built from 10 residues. V lost 5 bases, J lost 8 bases, and 6 bases lay in between. CDR1 is SGHTA, CDR2 FQGNSA, per germline. CDR3 sequence (DNA): TGTGCCAGCAGCCGAAGGGAAGCTTTCTTT. Amino acid sequence: CASSRREAFF.

This clonotype appeared a single time. The rearrangement uses TRBV20-1 and TRBJ1-1; no firm D call. In germline, CDR1 is DFQATT, CDR2 SNEGSKA (reference sequence). The CDR3 extends over 15 amino acids. With 0 bases removed from V and 1 base from J, the gap between germline ends came to 12 bases. The CDR3 nucleotides are TGCAGTGCTAGAGAACGCGGTGTGAAGAACACTGAAGCTTTCTTT. It translates to CSARERGVKNTEAFF.

The sample holds many counts of this clonotype. DNA for the CDR3: TGTGCCAGCAGCTTAGGGTCTAGCGGGAGGGGAGAGCAGTACGTC. The encoded protein is CASSLGSSGRGEQYV. V usage is TRBV7-8 and J usage is TRBJ2-7; 12 bases are shared with TRBD2. The CDR3 length is 15 residues. The J segment lost 7 bases and the V segment lost 1 base, leaving 5 bases of the junction unmatched. Germline lookup yields CDR1 SGHVS and CDR2 FQNEAQ.

The chain uses TRBV4-2 and TRBJ2-1; D not certain. The CDR3 consists of 13 residues. Germline CDR1 and CDR2: LGHNA and YNFKEQ. Trimming pared 0 bases from V and 3 bases from J, leaving 3 bases between. Written as DNA, the CDR3 is TGTGCCAGCAGCCAAGAAGGCTACAATGAGCAGTTCTTC. This codes for CASSQEGYNEQFF.

This clonotype showed up many times. V usage is TRBV12-3 or TRBV12-4 and J usage is TRBJ1-2, with TRBD1 identical over 10 bases. The J segment lost 2 bases and the V segment lost 6 bases, leaving 15 bases of the junction unmatched. CDR3 size: 18 residues. CDR3 in amino acids: CASSPFTPRDRGNYGYTF. The CDR3 region has the DNA TGTGCCAGCAGCCCATTTACCCCCCGGGACAGGGGCAACTATGGCTACACCTTC.

This clonotype came up a few times. This sequence joins TRBV29-1 and TRBJ2-3; 9 nucleotides line up with TRBD2. The CDR3 runs to 15 residues. Trimming removed 3 bases from V and 3 bases from J; junction bases left unmatched: 7. Germline loops: CDR1 SQVTM, CDR2 ANQGSEA. CDR3 loop: CSVDSGSRGTDTQYF. As DNA, the CDR3 is TGCAGCGTTGATAGCGGGAGTCGAGGGACAGATACGCAGTATTTT.

The chain employs TRBV7-6 and TRBJ2-2, with D tentatively TRBD1 (6 bases). The CDR3 length is 18 residues. CDR1 and CDR2 (germline): SGHVS, FNYEAQ. The V and J ends lost 5 bases and 4 bases respectively, with 23 bases between them. CDR3 protein: CASSRDAPQGRRTGELFF. The CDR3 DNA is TGTGCCAGCAGCCGGGACGCGCCTCAGGGGCGTCGCACCGGGGAGCTGTTTTTT. Supplemented by reference TRBV7-6 and TRBJ2-2, the full variable domain reads GAGVSQSPRYKVTKRGQDVALRCDPISGHVSLYWYRQALGQGPEFLTYFNYEAQQDKSGLPNDRFSAERPEGSISTLTIQRTEQRDSAMYRCASSRDAPQGRRTGELFFGEGSRLTVL.

The chain recombines TRBV30 with TRBJ2-3; 11 nucleotides line up with TRBD2. Germline V CDR1 and CDR2: GTSNPN, SVGIG (reference sequence). The CDR3 sequence is 16 residues long. The trim removed 0 bases at V and 6 bases at J, leaving 8 bases unmatched. The chain's CDR3 is CAWSVRASGRKDTQYF. CDR3 nucleotides: TGTGCCTGGAGTGTACGTGCTAGCGGGAGGAAGGATACGCAGTATTTT.

The V and J genes are TRBV24-1 and TRBJ1-2, with 9 bases lining up with TRBD1. The CDR3 runs 16 residues. With V trimmed by 4 bases and J by 1 base, 6 bases remained unmatched. Per germline, CDR1 KGHDR and CDR2 SFDVKD. CDR3 residues: CATSEAGTGFNYGYTF. The CDR3, as DNA: TGTGCCACCAGTGAAGCCGGGACAGGGTTTAACTATGGCTACACCTTC.

The J gene is TRBJ2-7, the V gene TRBV6-5; 8 bases line up with TRBD2. Trimming took 2 bases from V and 2 from J; bases not matched to a gene: 17. Per the germline V gene, CDR1 is MNHEY and CDR2 is SVGAGI. The CDR3 spans 19 residues. CDR3 protein: CASSYPLSGPSGWTYEQYF. CDR3 nucleotides: TGTGCCAGCAGTTACCCACTCAGTGGTCCTAGCGGGTGGACCTACGAGCAGTACTTC.

V is TRBV6-2 or TRBV6-3 and J is TRBJ1-1; 9 nucleotides match TRBD1. The germline V gene has CDR1 MNHEY and CDR2 SVGEGT. Trimming removed 5 bases from V and 1 base from J; junction bases left unmatched: 5. The CDR3 is made up of 15 amino acids. CDR3 DNA: TGTGCCAGCAGTCGACCGACAGGGGGGAACACTGAAGCTTTCTTT. Its protein is CASSRPTGGNTEAFF.

Worth noting for this clonotype: This may come from a read error, since a much larger clone is one base off. The chain recombines TRBV7-2 with TRBJ1-1; 7 positions agree with TRBD1. The CDR3 has 16 residues. Unmatched junction bases numbered 14, after V lost 7 bases and J lost 3 bases. CDR1 and CDR2 from the germline V gene are SGHTA and FQGNSA. The CDR3 region has the DNA TGTGCCAGCAACCAAGAGACAGGGATGGGGGACACTGAAGCTTTCTTT. Protein product: CASNQETGMGDTEAFF.

The CDR3 protein is CASSTAGGGTDTQYF. Written as DNA, the CDR3 is TGTGCCAGCAGTACAGCAGGGGGCGGCACAGATACGCAGTATTTT. V is TRBV27 and J is TRBJ2-3; 8 bases are shared with TRBD1. The CDR3 is 15 amino acids. The V segment lost 5 bases and the J segment 1 base; nucleotides outside the gene matches: 5. CDR1 is MNHEY, CDR2 SMNVEV, per germline (reference sequence).

The chain links TRBV19 to TRBJ1-1, with D unclear. The ends were cut back, 4 bases at V and 1 base at J, with 13 bases in the middle. The CDR3 is 15 amino acids. The germline V gene has CDR1 LNHDA and CDR2 SQIVND (reference sequence). DNA for the CDR3: TGTGCCAGTAGTACCGCCGGCAGCCAGAACACTGAAGCTTTCTTT. Translating gives CASSTAGSQNTEAFF.